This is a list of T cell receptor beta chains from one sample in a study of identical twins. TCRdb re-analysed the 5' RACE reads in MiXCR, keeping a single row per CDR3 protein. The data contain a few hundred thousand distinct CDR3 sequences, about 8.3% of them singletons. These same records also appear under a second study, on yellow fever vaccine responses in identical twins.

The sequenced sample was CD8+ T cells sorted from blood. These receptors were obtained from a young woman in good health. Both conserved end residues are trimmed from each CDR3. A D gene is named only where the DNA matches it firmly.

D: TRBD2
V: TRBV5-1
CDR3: ASSAGEGYDEQY

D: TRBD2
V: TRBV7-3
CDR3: ASGVHSGGAYNEQF

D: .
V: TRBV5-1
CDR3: ASRQPGGSGANVLT

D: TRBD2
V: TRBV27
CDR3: ASSPREGPNTGELF

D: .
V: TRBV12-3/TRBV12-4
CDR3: ASSSAGHTQY

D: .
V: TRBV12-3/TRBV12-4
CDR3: ASSLPNQPQH

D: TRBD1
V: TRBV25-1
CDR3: ASSASGQGYEQY

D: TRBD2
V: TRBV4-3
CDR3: ASSQSSAGVSTDTQY

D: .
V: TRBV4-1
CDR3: ASSQSPRREAGYT

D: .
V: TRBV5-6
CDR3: ASSLPGWEPETQY

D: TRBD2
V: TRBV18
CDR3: ASSPSPTKPQGLAGGRNSYEQY

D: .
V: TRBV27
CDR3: ASSTRDSGFAYEQY

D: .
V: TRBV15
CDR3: ATSRVGAPETQY

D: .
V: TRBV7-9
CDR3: ASSHPPGQSTDTQY

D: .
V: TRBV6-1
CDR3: ASSTAGPASTDTQY

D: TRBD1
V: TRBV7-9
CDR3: ATKPMGQGYEQY

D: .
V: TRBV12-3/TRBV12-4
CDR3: ASTDVGASDTDTQY

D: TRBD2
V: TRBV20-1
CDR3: SASFLAGHNEQF

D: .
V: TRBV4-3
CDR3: ASSPSRGYEQY

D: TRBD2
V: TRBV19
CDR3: ATSLAGDTGELF

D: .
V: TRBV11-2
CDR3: ASSVRSQYEQY

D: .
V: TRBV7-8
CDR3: ASSSERTVFGGYT

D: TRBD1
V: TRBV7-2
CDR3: ASSPRGQVYGYT

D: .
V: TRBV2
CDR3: ASSVAFDSPSTDTQY

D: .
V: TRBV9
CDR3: ASSVTGTPGDTQY

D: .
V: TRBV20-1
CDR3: SARDEGNEQY

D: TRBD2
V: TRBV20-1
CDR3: SARDLAGGRTDTQY

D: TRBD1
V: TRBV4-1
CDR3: ASSQEPDRDTEAF

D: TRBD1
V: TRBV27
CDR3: ASSLSGQGVRYEQY

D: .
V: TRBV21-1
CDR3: ASSKDPTTPKSTDTQY

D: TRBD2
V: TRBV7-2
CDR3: ASSLDSAGAIYEQY

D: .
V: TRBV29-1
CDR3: SVGGPSTDTQY

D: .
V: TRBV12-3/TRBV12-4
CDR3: ASSGTDTDTQY

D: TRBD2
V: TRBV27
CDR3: ASSFIAGSSYEQY

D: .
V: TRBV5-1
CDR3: ASLEVRNQPQH

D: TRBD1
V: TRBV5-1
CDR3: ASGNRGMNTEAF

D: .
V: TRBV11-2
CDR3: ASSLRPGHVTSTDTQY

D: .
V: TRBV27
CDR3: ASSYGGNQETQY

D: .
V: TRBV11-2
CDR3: ASSLAGGQADTQY

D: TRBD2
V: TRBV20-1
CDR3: SATPPLGSGTQETQY

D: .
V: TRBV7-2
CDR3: ASSPYWTGETQY

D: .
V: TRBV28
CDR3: ASSSRDGQPETQY

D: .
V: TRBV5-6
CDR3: ASSLVGFRGEGTDTQY

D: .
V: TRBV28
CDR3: ASRYQGGDGYT

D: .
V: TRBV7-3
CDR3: ASSLGARTGELF